One sample yielded the 11 T cell receptor beta chains listed below, sequenced in a study of T cells after posttransplantation cyclophosphamide. Repertoires were generated with immunoSEQ multiplex PCR, while TCRdb's copy carries only in-frame clones and drops some. The sample lists some 2,100 clones, 94% occurring once. Sequencing was carried out using naive CD8+ T cells sorted from PBMCs. The receptors come from a woman in her sixties in good health, CMV-negative, and a related stem cell transplant donor.

This rearrangement joins TRBV29-1 to TRBJ2-5; TRBD1 agrees at 7 bases. J lost 4 bases, V lost 3 bases, and 14 bases had no gene match. The CDR3 extends over 16 amino acids. Germline CDR1 reads SQVTM; CDR2 reads ANQGSEA. The CDR3 protein is CSVEPLTTGAPETQYF. For the CDR3, the DNA is TGCAGCGTTGAGCCTCTGACAACAGGGGCCCCAGAGACCCAGTACTTC.

The rearrangement links TRBV7-9 to TRBJ2-7, with D tentatively TRBD2 (5 bases). With 5 bases removed from V and 1 base from J, the gap between germline ends came to 15 bases. Germline-derived CDR1 and CDR2 are SEHNR and FQNEAQ (reference sequence). The CDR3 has 15 amino acids. The CDR3 region has the DNA TGTGCCAGCAGCCCCAAAGAACTAGTTTCCTACGAGCAGTACTTC. Its translation: CASSPKELVSYEQYF.

The chain joins TRBV6-4 to TRBJ2-1; tentative D call: TRBD2 (5 bases). This CDR3 is 16 amino acids long. Germline lookup yields CDR1 MRHNA and CDR2 SNTAGT. The germline V and J ends were trimmed by 6 bases and 4 bases, with 19 bases remaining between them. In nucleotides, the CDR3 is TGTGCCAGCAGCCGGGAACCTGCCGCCCTATACAATGAGCAGTTCTTC. This sequence encodes CASSREPAALYNEQFF.

This clone was seen a handful of times. V and J are TRBV2 and TRBJ1-5; unclear D gene. Germline values: CDR1 SNHLY, CDR2 FYNNEI. The CDR3 contains 16 residues. V dropped 1 base and J dropped 0 bases, with 10 bases sitting between them. The CDR3 DNA reads as TGTGCCAGCAGTGAAGGATACGGGAATAGCAATCAGCCCCAGCATTTT. It codes for CASSEGYGNSNQPQHF.

The chain uses TRBV29-1 and TRBJ1-1, with D tentatively TRBD1 (5 bases). The CDR3 has 10 residues. Germline CDR1 SQVTM, CDR2 ANQGSEA. Trimming removed 6 bases at V and 10 bases at J, with 12 bases between. CDR3 amino acids: CSVGDSGAFF. For the CDR3, the DNA is TGCAGCGTCGGTGACAGTGGAGCTTTCTTT.

This chain links TRBV19 with TRBJ1-2, with 8 bases that match TRBD1. The CDR3 is made up of 14 amino acids. From germline, CDR1 is LNHDA and CDR2 SQIVND (reference sequence). The junction had 1 base not matched to a gene; V was cut back by 2 bases and J by 2 bases. In DNA form, the CDR3 reads TGTGCCAGTAGTATACAGGGGGCAAACTATGGCTACACCTTC. It yields the protein CASSIQGANYGYTF.

The rearrangement links TRBV10-2 to TRBJ2-7, with 8 bases aligning to TRBD1. This CDR3 contains 12 residues. Germline CDR1 and CDR2: WSHSY and SAAADI. Losses at the gene ends were 5 bases for V and 6 bases for J; bases not matched to a gene: 3. This chain's CDR3 is CASSLTGAEQYF. The DNA of the CDR3 is TGCGCCAGCAGTTTGACAGGGGCCGAGCAGTACTTC.

In its sample, this clone was seen once. The chain uses TRBV4-1 and TRBJ2-7, with 8 bases lining up with TRBD2. The CDR3 has 15 residues. V lost 4 bases to trimming and J lost 0 bases; unmatched junction nucleotides: 5. CDR1 MGHRA and CDR2 YSYEKL come from the germline V gene. CDR3: CASSRLAGSSYEQYF. CDR3 in DNA: TGCGCCAGCAGCCGCCTAGCGGGTAGCTCCTACGAGCAGTACTTC.

This chain links TRBV19 with TRBJ2-1; 7 bases map to TRBD2. Germline V gives CDR1 LNHDA, CDR2 SQIVND (reference sequence). The CDR3 totals 14 residues. After removal of 7 bases from V and 4 bases from J, the junction contained 7 bases not matched to a gene. The CDR3 DNA reads as TGTGCCAGTACTAACGGGGGGAGTTACAATGAGCAGTTCTTC. Residues: CASTNGGSYNEQFF.

This chain's CDR3 is CASSLGPGGRYNEQFF. CDR3 coding DNA: TGTGCCAGCAGCTTAGGACCGGGGGGGCGGTACAATGAGCAGTTCTTC. This chain connects TRBV7-2 to TRBJ2-1; 8 bases line up with TRBD2. The CDR3 is made up of 16 amino acids. Losses at the gene ends were 1 base for V and 4 bases for J; bases not matched to a gene: 6. The V gene's germline CDR1 is SGHTA and CDR2 FQGNSA.

V is TRBV7-6 and J is TRBJ2-7, with a tentative D call TRBD1 (6 bases). V lost 5 bases and J lost 2, with 7 bases in between. The V gene's germline CDR1 is SGHVS and CDR2 FNYEAQ. The CDR3 consists of 12 residues. CDR3 residues: CASSGQTYEQYF. The CDR3 nucleotides are TGTGCCAGCAGCGGACAGACCTACGAGCAGTACTTC.